A selection of T cell receptor beta chains follows, all from one sample in a study of control samples from healthy donors and cancer patients. Data came from immunoSEQ multiplex PCR; TCRdb stores just in-frame clones and leaves some out. The repertoire holds approximately 90,000 clones, with approximately 86% as singletons. The sample comprised blood. The receptors were sampled from a man aged 30-40 years in good health. Each CDR3 is given with its conserved first and last residue. D genes are given only for firm matches. Some rows have no size entry. The others give once, few or many, or a class for an expanded clone.

j_gene	abundance	v_gene	d_gene	CDR3nt	CDR3aa
TRBJ1-3	.	TRBV6-5	.	TGTGCCAGCAGCCAGGGAGGGACTGGAAACACCATATATTTT	CASSQGGTGNTIYF
TRBJ2-7	.	TRBV12-3/TRBV12-4	.	TGTGCCAGCAGTTACCCAAACAGGGAGCAGTACTTC	CASSYPNREQYF
TRBJ1-2	.	TRBV21-1	.	TGTGCCAGCAGCAAAGCAGTGGGGGCAGGGCCCTATATTAACTATGGCTACACCTTC	CASSKAVGAGPYINYGYTF
TRBJ2-5	.	TRBV7-9	TRBD2	TGTGCCAGCAGCTTAGCCCTAGCGGGGGGGCCGCGAGAGACCCAGTACTTC	CASSLALAGGPRETQYF
TRBJ1-1	once	TRBV29-1	TRBD1	TGCAGCGTCGGACAGGGAGCGACTGAAGCTTTCTTT	CSVGQGATEAFF
TRBJ1-2	.	TRBV29-1	.	TGCAGCGTTGTTGGGGCTTCCTATGGCTACACCTTC	CSVVGASYGYTF
TRBJ1-2	.	TRBV7-8	.	TGTGCCAGCAGCTTAGAAGGAGGGGGCTATGGCTACACCTTC	CASSLEGGGYGYTF
TRBJ2-2	.	TRBV5-1	.	TGCGCCAGCAGCCCAATCGGCGGGGAGCTGTTTTTT	CASSPIGGELFF
TRBJ1-3	.	TRBV19	.	TGTGCCAGTAGGTCACTCCGGGCTGCTGGAAACACCATATATTTT	CASRSLRAAGNTIYF
TRBJ2-7	.	TRBV6-1	.	TGTGCCAGCAGTGAAGCGCTGTCTATTCGGGGCTACGAGCAGTACTTC	CASSEALSIRGYEQYF
TRBJ2-1	once	TRBV6-5	TRBD1	TGTGCCAGCAGTCACCTCCCGGGACAGGGGTCTGAGCAGTTCTTC	CASSHLPGQGSEQFF
TRBJ1-3	.	TRBV24-1	.	TGTGCCACCAGTGATTTTGGCCGAGCCTCTGGAAACACCATATATTTT	CATSDFGRASGNTIYF
TRBJ1-1	once	TRBV5-1	.	TGCGCCAGCAGCTTCTGGGGCAGCCCTGAAGCTTTCTTT	CASSFWGSPEAFF
TRBJ1-1	medium-sized	TRBV27	.	TGTGCCAGCAGTTGGGGGGGGGTGGACACTGAAGCTTTCTTT	CASSWGGVDTEAFF
TRBJ2-2	.	TRBV2	.	TGTGCCAGCAGCGACAGCCCAAACACCGGGGAGCTGTTTTTT	CASSDSPNTGELFF
TRBJ2-2	once	TRBV7-6	TRBD2	TGCGCCAGTCAGCGGGGCAGCACCGGGGAGCTGTTTTTT	CASQRGSTGELFF
TRBJ2-3	.	TRBV12-3/TRBV12-4	.	TGTGCCAGCAGTTTAGGGGGGGCAGGTACGCAGTATTTT	CASSLGGAGTQYF
TRBJ1-4	.	TRBV5-1	TRBD1	TGCGCCAGCAGACAGGGGTGGGATGAAAAACTGTTTTTT	CASRQGWDEKLFF
TRBJ1-2	.	TRBV15	TRBD1	TGTGCCACCAGCAGAGTTAACCGGGACAGTCGAAACATAACCTTC	CATSRVNRDSRNITF
TRBJ2-6	.	TRBV2	.	TGTGCCAGCGGGTCAGGGAAGGGGGGGGCCAACGTCCTGACTTTC	CASGSGKGGANVLTF
TRBJ1-6	.	TRBV10-3	.	TGTGCCATCAGTGAGAGGCACGATGATTCACCCCTCCACTTT	CAISERHDDSPLHF
TRBJ1-2	.	TRBV27	.	TGTGCCAGCAGATCGGACGGCCCCGGGTATGGCTACACCTTC	CASRSDGPGYGYTF
TRBJ2-5	few	TRBV6-4	.	TGTGCCAGCAGTCCCGGGACTCGAGCACCAGAGACCCAGTACTTC	CASSPGTRAPETQYF
TRBJ1-1	once	TRBV6-5	TRBD1	TGTGCCAGCAGTACAGGGGTTCTAATGAACACTGAAGCTTTCTTT	CASSTGVLMNTEAFF
TRBJ2-3	.	TRBV5-1	.	TGCGCCAGCAGCTTGGGGCTAGCGTCGACAGATACGCAGTATTTT	CASSLGLASTDTQYF
TRBJ1-1	.	TRBV4-2	.	TGTGCCAGCAGCCCTTCCGAATTGGGTACTGAAGCTTTCTTT	CASSPSELGTEAFF